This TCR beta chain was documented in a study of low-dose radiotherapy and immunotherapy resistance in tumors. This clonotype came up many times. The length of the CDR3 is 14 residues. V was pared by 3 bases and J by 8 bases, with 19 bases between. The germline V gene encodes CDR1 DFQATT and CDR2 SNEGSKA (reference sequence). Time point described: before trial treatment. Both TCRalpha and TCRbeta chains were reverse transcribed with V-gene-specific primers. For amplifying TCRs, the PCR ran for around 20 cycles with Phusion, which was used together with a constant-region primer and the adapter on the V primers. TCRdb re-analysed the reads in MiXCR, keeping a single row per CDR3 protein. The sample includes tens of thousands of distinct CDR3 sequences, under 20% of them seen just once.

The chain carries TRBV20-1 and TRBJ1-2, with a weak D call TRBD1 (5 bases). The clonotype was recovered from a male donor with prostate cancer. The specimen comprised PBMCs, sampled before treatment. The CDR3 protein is CSASPPGNLWGYTF. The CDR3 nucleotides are TGCAGTGCTAGTCCGCCAGGGAATCTGTGGGGCTACACCTTC.